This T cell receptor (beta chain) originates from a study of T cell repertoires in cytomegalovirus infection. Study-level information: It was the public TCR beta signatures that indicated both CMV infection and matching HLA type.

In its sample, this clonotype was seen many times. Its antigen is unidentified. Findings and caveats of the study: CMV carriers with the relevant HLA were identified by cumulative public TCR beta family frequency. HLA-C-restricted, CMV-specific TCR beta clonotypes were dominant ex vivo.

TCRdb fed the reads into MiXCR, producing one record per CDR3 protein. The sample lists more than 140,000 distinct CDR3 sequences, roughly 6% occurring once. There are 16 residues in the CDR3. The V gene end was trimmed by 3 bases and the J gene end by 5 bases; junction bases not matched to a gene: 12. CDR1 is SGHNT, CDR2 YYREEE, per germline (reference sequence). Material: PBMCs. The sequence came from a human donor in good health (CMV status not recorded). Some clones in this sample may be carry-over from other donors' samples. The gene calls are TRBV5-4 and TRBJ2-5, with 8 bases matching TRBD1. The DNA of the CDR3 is TGTGCCAGCAGCTCAGGGGGCGCAACTAGTCATGAGACCCAGTACTTC. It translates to CASSSGGATSHETQYF.